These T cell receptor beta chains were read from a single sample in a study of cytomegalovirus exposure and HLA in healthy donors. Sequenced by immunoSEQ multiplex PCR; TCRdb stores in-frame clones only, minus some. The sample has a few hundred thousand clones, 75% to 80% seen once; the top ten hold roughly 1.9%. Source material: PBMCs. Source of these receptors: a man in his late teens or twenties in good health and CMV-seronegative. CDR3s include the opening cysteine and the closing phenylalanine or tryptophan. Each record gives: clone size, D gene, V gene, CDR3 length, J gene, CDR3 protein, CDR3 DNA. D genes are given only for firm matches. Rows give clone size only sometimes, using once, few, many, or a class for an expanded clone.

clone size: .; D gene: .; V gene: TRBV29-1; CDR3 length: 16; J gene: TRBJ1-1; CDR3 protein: CSARTARFSMNTEAFF; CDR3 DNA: TGCAGCGCCCGAACAGCACGGTTTTCGATGAACACTGAAGCTTTCTTT
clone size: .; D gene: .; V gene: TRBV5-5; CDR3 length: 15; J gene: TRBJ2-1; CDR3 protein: CASSSPGEGYNEQFF; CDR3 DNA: TGTGCCAGCAGCTCCCCGGGAGAGGGCTACAATGAGCAGTTCTTC
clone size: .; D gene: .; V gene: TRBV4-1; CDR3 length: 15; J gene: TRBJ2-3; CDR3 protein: CASSLSDSATDTQYF; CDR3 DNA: TGCGCCAGCAGCTTAAGCGACAGCGCCACAGATACGCAGTATTTT
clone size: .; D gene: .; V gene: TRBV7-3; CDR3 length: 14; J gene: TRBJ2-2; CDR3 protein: CASSLTQATGELFF; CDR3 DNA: TGTGCCAGCAGCTTAACCCAGGCTACCGGGGAGCTGTTTTTT
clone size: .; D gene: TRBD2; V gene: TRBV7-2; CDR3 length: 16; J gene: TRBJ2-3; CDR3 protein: CANSPRLAGGSDTQYF; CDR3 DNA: TGTGCCAACAGCCCGAGACTAGCGGGGGGATCAGATACGCAGTATTTT
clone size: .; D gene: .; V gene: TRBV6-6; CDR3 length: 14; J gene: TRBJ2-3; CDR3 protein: CASSSMSGTDTQYF; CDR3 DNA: TGTGCCAGCAGTTCCATGAGCGGCACAGATACGCAGTATTTT
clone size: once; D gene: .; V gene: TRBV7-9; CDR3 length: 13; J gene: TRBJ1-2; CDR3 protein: CASSKGTSYGYTF; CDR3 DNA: TGTGCCAGCAGCAAAGGGACATCGTATGGCTACACCTTC
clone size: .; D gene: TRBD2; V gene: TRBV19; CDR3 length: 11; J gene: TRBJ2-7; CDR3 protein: CAAASGSEQYF; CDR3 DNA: TGTGCCGCTGCTAGCGGGTCCGAGCAGTACTTC
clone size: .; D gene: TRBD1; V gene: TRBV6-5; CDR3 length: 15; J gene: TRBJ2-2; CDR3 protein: CASSWDRAGTGELFF; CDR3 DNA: TGTGCCAGCAGTTGGGACAGGGCCGGCACCGGGGAGCTGTTTTTT
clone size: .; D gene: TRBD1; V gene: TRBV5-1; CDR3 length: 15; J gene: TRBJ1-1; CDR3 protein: CASSEGTGMNTEAFF; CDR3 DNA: TGCGCCAGCAGCGAAGGGACAGGGATGAACACTGAAGCTTTCTTT
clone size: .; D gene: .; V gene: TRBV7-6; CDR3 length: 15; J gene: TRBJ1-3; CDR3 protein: CASSLEAGSGNTIYF; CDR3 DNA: TGTGCCAGCAGCCTCGAGGCGGGCTCCGGAAACACCATATATTTT
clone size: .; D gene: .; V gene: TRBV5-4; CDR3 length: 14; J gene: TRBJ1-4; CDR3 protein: CASSFDRQDEKLFF; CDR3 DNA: TGTGCCAGCAGCTTTGACAGGCAGGATGAAAAACTGTTTTTT
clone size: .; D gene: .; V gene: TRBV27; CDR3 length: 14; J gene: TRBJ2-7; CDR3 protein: CASSRGDNTYEQYF; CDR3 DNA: TGTGCCAGCAGTCGGGGGGACAATACCTACGAGCAGTACTTC
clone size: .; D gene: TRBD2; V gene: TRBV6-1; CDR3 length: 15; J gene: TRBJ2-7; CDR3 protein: CASSGLAGKGYEQYF; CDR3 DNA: TGTGCCAGCAGTGGTCTAGCGGGAAAAGGGTACGAGCAGTACTTC
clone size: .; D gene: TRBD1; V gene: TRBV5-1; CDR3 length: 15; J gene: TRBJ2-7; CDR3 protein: CASRSGQGAFYEQYF; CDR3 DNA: TGCGCCAGCAGATCGGGACAGGGGGCTTTTTACGAGCAGTACTTC
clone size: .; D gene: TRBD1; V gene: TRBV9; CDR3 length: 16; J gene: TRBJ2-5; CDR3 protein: CASSARDRGPQETQYF; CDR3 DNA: TGTGCCAGCAGCGCCCGGGACAGGGGCCCCCAAGAGACCCAGTACTTC
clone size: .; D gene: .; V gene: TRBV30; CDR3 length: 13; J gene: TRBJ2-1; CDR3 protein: CAWISGTYNEQFF; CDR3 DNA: TGTGCCTGGATCTCAGGGACCTACAATGAGCAGTTCTTC
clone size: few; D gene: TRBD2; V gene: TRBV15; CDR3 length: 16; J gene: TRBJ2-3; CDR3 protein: CATSREGGGVTDTQYF; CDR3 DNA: TGTGCCACCAGCAGAGAGGGCGGGGGGGTCACAGATACGCAGTATTTT
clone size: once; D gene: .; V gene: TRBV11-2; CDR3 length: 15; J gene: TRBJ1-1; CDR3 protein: CASSLGAGMNTEAFF; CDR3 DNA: TGTGCCAGCAGCTTAGGTGCAGGCATGAACACTGAAGCTTTCTTT
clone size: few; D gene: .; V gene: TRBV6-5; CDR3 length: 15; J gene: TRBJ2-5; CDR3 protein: CASSYAGNVGETQYF; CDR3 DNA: TGTGCCAGCAGTTACGCAGGGAACGTGGGAGAGACCCAGTACTTC
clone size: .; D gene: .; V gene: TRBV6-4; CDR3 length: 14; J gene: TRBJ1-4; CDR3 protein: CASSEYTGPEKLFF; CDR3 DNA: TGTGCCAGCAGTGAATACACAGGACCTGAAAAACTGTTTTTT